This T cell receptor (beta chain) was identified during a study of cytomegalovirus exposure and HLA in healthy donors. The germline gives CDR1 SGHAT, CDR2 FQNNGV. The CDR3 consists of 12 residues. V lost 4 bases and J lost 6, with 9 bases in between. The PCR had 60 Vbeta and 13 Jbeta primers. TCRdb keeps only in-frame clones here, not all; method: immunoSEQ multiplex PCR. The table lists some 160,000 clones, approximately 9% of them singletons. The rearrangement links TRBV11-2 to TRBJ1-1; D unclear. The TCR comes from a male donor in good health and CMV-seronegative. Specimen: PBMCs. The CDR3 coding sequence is TGTGCCAGCAGCTCCAGCGGGTCTGAAGCTTTCTTT. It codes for CASSSSGSEAFF.